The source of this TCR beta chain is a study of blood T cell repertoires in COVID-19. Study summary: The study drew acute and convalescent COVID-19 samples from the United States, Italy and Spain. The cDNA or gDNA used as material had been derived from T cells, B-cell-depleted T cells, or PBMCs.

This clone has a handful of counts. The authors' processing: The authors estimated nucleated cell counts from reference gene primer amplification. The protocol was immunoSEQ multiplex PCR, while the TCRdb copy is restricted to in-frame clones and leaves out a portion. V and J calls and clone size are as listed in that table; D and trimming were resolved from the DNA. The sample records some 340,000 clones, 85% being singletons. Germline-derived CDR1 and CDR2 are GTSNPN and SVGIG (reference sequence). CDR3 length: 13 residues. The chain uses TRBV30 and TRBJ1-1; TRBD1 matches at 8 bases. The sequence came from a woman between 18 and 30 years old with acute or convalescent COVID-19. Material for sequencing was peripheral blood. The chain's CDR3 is CAKTLGTGTEAFF. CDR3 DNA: TGTGCTAAAACGCTTGGGACAGGTACTGAAGCTTTCTTT. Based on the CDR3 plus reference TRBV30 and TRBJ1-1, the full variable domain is SQTIHQWPATLVQPVGSPLSLECTVEGTSNPNLYWYRQAAGRGLQLLFYSVGIGQISSEVPQNLSASRPQDRQFILSSKKLLLSDSGFYLCAKTLGTGTEAFFGQGTRLTVV.